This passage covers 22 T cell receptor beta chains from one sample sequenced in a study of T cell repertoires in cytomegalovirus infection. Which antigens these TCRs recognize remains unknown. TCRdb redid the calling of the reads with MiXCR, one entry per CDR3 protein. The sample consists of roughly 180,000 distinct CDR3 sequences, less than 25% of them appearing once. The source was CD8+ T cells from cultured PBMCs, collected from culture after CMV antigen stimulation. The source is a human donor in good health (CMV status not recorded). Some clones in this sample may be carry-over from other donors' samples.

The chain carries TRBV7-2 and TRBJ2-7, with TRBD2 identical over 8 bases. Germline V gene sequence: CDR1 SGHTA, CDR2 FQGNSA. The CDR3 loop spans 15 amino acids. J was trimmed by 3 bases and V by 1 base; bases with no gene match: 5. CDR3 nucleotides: TGTGCCAGCAGCTTAGTCCACGGGGGGGACTACGAGCAGTACTTC. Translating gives CASSLVHGGDYEQYF.

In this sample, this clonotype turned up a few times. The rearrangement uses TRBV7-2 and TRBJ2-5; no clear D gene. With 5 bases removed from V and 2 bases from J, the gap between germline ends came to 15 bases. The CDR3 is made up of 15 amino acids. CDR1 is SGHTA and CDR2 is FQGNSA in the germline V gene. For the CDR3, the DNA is TGTGCCAGCAGCGTTTGGACGGACGGTCAAGAGACCCAGTACTTC. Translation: CASSVWTDGQETQYF.

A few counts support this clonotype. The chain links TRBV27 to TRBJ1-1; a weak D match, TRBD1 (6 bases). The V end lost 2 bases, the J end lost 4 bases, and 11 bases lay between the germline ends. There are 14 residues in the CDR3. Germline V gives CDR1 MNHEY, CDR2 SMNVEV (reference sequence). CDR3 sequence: CASSLGAGVTEAFF. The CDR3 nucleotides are TGTGCCAGCAGTTTAGGGGCAGGGGTCACTGAAGCTTTCTTT.

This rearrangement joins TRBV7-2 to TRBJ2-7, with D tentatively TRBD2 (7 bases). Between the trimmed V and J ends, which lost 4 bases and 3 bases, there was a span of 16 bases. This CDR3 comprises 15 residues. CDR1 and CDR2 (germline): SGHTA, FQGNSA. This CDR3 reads CASSSPGASGYEQYF. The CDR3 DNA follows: TGTGCCAGCAGCTCACCAGGGGCTAGCGGCTACGAGCAGTACTTC.

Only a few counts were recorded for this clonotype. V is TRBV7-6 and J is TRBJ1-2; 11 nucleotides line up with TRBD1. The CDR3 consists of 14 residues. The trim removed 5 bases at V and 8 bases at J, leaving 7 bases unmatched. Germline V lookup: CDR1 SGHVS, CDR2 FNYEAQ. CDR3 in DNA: TGTGCCAGCAGCCCCGGGACAGGGGGTTCCGGCTACACCTTC. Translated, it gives CASSPGTGGSGYTF.

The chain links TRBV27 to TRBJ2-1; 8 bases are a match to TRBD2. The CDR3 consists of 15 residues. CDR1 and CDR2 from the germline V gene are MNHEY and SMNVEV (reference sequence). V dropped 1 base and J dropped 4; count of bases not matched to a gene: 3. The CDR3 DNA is TGTGCCAGCAGTTTATTAGCGGGACTATACAATGAGCAGTTCTTC. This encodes CASSLLAGLYNEQFF.

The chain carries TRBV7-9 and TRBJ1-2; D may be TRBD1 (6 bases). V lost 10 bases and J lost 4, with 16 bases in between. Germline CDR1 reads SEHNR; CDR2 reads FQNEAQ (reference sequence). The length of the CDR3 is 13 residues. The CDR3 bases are TGTGCCACCCAAGGCGGGACATTCTATGGCTACACCTTC. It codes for CATQGGTFYGYTF.

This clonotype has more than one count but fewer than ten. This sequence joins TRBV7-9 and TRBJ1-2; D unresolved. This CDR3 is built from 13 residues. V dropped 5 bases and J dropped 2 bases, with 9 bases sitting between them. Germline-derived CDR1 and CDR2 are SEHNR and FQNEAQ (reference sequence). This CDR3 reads CASSPPPNYGYTF. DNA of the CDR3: TGTGCCAGCAGCCCCCCTCCCAACTATGGCTACACCTTC.

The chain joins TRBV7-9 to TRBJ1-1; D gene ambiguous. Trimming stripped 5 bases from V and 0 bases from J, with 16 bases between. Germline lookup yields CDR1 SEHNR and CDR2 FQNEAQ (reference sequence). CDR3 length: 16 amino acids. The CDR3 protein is CASSPGREPMNTEAFF. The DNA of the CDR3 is TGTGCCAGCAGCCCCGGGAGGGAACCCATGAACACTGAAGCTTTCTTT.

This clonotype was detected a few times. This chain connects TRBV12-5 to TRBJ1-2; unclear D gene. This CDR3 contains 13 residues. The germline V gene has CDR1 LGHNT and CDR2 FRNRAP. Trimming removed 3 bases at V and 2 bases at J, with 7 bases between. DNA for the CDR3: TGTGCTAGTGGTTTAAGGGAGAACTATGGCTACACCTTC. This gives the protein CASGLRENYGYTF.

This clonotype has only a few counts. The CDR3 is CASSILSRMNTEAFF. The DNA of the CDR3 is TGTGCCAGTAGTATTCTCTCTAGGATGAACACTGAAGCTTTCTTT. This chain connects TRBV19 to TRBJ1-1; no definite D call. V lost 3 bases and J 0 bases, leaving 11 bases between the germline ends. CDR3 size: 15 residues. In germline, CDR1 is LNHDA, CDR2 SQIVND (reference sequence).

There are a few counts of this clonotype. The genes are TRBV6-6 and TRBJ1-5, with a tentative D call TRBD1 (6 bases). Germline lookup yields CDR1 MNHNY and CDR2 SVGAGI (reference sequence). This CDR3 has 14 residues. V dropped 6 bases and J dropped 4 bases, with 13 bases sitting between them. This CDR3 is CASRELQGNQPQHF. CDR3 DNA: TGTGCCAGCAGGGAACTTCAGGGGAATCAGCCCCAGCATTTT.

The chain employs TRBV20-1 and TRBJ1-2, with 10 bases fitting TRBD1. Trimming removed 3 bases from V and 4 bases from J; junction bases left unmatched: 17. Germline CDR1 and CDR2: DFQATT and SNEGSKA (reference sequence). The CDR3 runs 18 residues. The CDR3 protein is CSASLQYDRGRLVYGYTF. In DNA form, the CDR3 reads TGCAGTGCTAGTCTGCAATACGACAGGGGGCGCCTAGTCTATGGCTACACCTTC.

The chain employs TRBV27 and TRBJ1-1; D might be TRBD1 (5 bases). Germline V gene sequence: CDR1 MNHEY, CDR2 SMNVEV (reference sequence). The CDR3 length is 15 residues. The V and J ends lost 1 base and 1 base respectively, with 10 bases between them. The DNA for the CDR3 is TGTGCCAGCAGTTTATGGCAGGGAGGGAACACTGAAGCTTTCTTT. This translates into CASSLWQGGNTEAFF.

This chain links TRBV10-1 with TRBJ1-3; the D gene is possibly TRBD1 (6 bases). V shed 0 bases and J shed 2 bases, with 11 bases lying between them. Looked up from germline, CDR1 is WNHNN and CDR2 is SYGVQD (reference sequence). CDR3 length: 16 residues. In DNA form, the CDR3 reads TGCGCCAGCAGTGAGTCGACCGAGGGGGCTGGAAACACCATATATTTT. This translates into CASSESTEGAGNTIYF.

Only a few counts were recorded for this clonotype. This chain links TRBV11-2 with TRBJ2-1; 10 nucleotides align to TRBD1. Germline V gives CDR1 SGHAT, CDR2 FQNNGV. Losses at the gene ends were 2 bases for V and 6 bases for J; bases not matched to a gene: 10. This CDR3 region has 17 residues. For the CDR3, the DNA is TGTGCCAGCAGCTTACACGCCGGGACAGGGGTCCTCAATGAGCAGTTCTTC. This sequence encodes CASSLHAGTGVLNEQFF.

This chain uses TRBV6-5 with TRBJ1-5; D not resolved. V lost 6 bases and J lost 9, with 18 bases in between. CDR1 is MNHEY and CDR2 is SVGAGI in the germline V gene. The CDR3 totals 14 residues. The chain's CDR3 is CASSAALYGRPQHF. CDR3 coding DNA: TGTGCCAGCAGCGCGGCACTTTATGGTCGGCCCCAGCATTTT.

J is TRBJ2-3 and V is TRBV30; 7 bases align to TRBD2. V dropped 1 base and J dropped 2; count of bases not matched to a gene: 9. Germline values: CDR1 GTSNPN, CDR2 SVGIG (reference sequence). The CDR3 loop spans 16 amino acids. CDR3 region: CAWSADGDYLTDTQYF. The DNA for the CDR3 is TGTGCCTGGAGTGCAGATGGGGACTACCTCACAGATACGCAGTATTTT.

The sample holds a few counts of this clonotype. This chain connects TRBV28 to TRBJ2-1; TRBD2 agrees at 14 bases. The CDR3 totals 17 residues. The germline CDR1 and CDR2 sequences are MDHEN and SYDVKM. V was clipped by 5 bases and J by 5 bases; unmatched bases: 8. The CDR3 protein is CASSPTSGGAGDNEQFF. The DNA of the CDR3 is TGTGCCAGCAGTCCGACTAGCGGGGGGGCGGGAGACAATGAGCAGTTCTTC. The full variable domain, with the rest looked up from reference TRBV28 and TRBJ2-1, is DVKVTQSSRYLVKRTGEKVFLECVQDMDHENMFWYRQDPGLGLRLIYFSYDVKMKEKGDIPEGYSVSREKKERFSLILESASTNQTSMYLCASSPTSGGAGDNEQFFGPGTRLTVL.

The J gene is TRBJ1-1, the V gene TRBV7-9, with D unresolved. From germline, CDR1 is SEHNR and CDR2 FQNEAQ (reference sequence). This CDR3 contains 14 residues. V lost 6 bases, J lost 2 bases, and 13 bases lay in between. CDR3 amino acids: CASRGSWGNTEAFF. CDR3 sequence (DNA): TGTGCCAGCAGGGGTTCGTGGGGTAACACTGAAGCTTTCTTT.

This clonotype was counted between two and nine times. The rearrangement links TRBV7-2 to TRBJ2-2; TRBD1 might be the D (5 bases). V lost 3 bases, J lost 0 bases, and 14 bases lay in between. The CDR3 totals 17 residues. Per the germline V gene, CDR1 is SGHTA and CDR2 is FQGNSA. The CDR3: CASSFIVDSPNTGELFF. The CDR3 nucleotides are TGTGCCAGCAGCTTTATTGTCGACAGCCCGAACACCGGGGAGCTGTTTTTT.

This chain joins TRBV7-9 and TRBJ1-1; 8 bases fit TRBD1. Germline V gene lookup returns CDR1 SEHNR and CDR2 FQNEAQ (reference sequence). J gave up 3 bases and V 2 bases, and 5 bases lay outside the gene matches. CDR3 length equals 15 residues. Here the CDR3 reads CASSLPRGPDTEAFF. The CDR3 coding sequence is TGTGCCAGCAGCTTACCCAGGGGGCCGGACACTGAAGCTTTCTTT.